A selection of T cell receptor beta chains follows, all from one sample in a study of blood T cells in healthy people across ages. TCRdb passed the 5' RACE reads through MiXCR, listing each CDR3 protein once. The sample consists of around 990,000 distinct CDR3 sequences, 35% to 40% of them appearing once. The specimen sequenced was blood. Receptor source: a man aged 18-30 years in good health. Each CDR3 is given with its conserved first and last residue. Each record gives: D gene, CDR3 length, V gene, J gene, clone size, CDR3 protein, CDR3 DNA. D genes are given only for firm matches. Clone size is shown for a subset of rows, as once, few, many or a class of expanded clone.

>NA|16|TRBV10-3|TRBJ1-2|many
CAISNVRTRGLYGYTF
TGTGCCATCAGTAACGTTAGGACAAGGGGCTTGTATGGCTACACCTTC
>NA|15|TRBV6-5|TRBJ2-5|NA
CASSYAIQGQETQYF
TGTGCCAGCAGTTACGCGATACAGGGACAAGAGACCCAGTACTTC
>TRBD2|18|TRBV4-3|TRBJ2-3|NA
CASSPQMGLAGTTDTQYF
TGCGCCAGCAGCCCCCAGATGGGACTAGCGGGGACCACAGATACGCAGTATTTT
>NA|14|TRBV7-6|TRBJ2-1|few
CASSLVVQYNEQFF
TGTGCCAGCAGCTTAGTGGTTCAGTACAATGAGCAGTTCTTC
>TRBD1|14|TRBV12-3/TRBV12-4|TRBJ1-1|few
CASETGREDTEAFF
TGTGCCAGCGAGACAGGGAGGGAGGACACTGAAGCTTTCTTT
>NA|13|TRBV19|TRBJ1-4|NA
CASKTGRAEKLFF
TGTGCCAGCAAAACAGGGAGGGCTGAAAAACTGTTTTTT
>TRBD1|17|TRBV18|TRBJ1-6|NA
CASSPTRTGGLGSPLHF
TGTGCCAGCTCACCTACTCGGACAGGGGGATTAGGTTCACCCCTCCACTTT
>NA|15|TRBV7-2|TRBJ2-3|NA
CASSGPTRGADTQYF
TGTGCCAGCAGCGGTCCCACTCGAGGGGCAGATACGCAGTATTTT
>NA|14|TRBV20-1|TRBJ1-2|NA
CSARAREWNYGYTF
TGCAGTGCTAGGGCCCGGGAGTGGAACTATGGCTACACCTTC
>TRBD2|15|TRBV12-3/TRBV12-4|TRBJ2-5|few
CASSLGTRVIETQYF
TGTGCCAGCAGTTTGGGGACTAGAGTCATAGAGACCCAGTACTTC
>TRBD2|14|TRBV28|TRBJ2-5|few
CASSTGTRRETQYF
TGTGCCAGCAGCACCGGGACTAGAAGGGAGACCCAGTACTTC
>TRBD1|13|TRBV27|TRBJ1-2|NA
CASSPIQGAGYTF
TGTGCCAGCAGCCCAATACAGGGGGCTGGCTACACCTTC
>TRBD1|17|TRBV7-9|TRBJ2-3|NA
CASSYSSGTGPTDTQYF
TGTGCCAGCAGCTACAGCTCCGGGACAGGACCCACAGATACGCAGTATTTT
>NA|14|TRBV9|TRBJ1-2|NA
CAGSGGDRPYGYTF
TGTGCCGGCAGCGGAGGAGACAGGCCCTATGGCTACACCTTC
>TRBD1|15|TRBV7-2|TRBJ1-5|NA
CASSLVGQGYQPQHF
TGTGCCAGCAGCTTAGTAGGACAGGGCTATCAGCCCCAGCATTTT
>TRBD1|13|TRBV7-4|TRBJ1-1|NA
CARRGQENTEAFF
TGTGCCAGACGGGGACAGGAGAACACTGAAGCTTTCTTT
>NA|14|TRBV5-4|TRBJ2-6|few
CASRGWVLGNVLTF
TGTGCCAGCAGGGGTTGGGTTCTCGGCAACGTCCTGACTTTC
>TRBD2|10|TRBV9|TRBJ2-3|few
CASSGLAWYF
TGTGCCAGCAGCGGACTAGCCTGGTATTTT
>TRBD2|17|TRBV6-4|TRBJ2-7|NA
CASIDSGLAIGSYEQYF
TGTGCCAGCATTGACTCCGGACTAGCGATAGGTTCCTACGAGCAGTACTTC
>NA|12|TRBV30|TRBJ2-5|NA
CAWTLPPGSQYF
TGTGCCTGGACCTTACCACCGGGGAGCCAGTACTTC
>TRBD1|16|TRBV4-3|TRBJ1-2|few
CASSQGTRQGTYGYTF
TGCGCCAGCAGCCAAGGGACGAGACAGGGTACCTATGGCTACACCTTC
>TRBD1|16|TRBV7-2|TRBJ1-5|NA
CASSLEGASSNQPQHF
TGTGCCAGCAGCTTAGAGGGGGCCTCTAGCAATCAGCCCCAGCATTTT
>TRBD1|13|TRBV12-3/TRBV12-4|TRBJ1-5|NA
CASRAQGAQPQHF
TGTGCCAGCAGAGCACAGGGGGCTCAGCCCCAGCATTTT
>NA|16|TRBV19|TRBJ1-5|once
CASTKLQQNSNQPQHF
TGTGCCAGTACAAAACTGCAGCAGAATAGCAATCAGCCCCAGCATTTT
>TRBD1|15|TRBV20-1|TRBJ2-7|few
CSASSDRRSSYEQYF
TGCAGTGCCTCCTCGGACAGGCGGAGCTCCTACGAGCAGTACTTC
>NA|12|TRBV4-3|TRBJ2-4|few
CASSLSKGIQYF
TGCGCCAGCAGCCTTAGCAAGGGTATTCAGTACTTC
>TRBD1|15|TRBV6-2/TRBV6-3|TRBJ2-7|few
CASSSGTGGIAEQYF
TGTGCCAGCAGTTCCGGGACAGGGGGCATCGCCGAGCAGTACTTC
>NA|13|TRBV29-1|TRBJ1-2|NA
CSVERSPGEGYTF
TGCAGCGTTGAGAGAAGTCCTGGCGAGGGCTACACCTTC
>NA|13|TRBV20-1|TRBJ1-2|NA
CSAYGTGNYGYTF
TGCAGTGCTTACGGGACGGGAAACTATGGCTACACCTTC
>TRBD2|19|TRBV7-2|TRBJ2-3|few
CASSRQGLVPGPSTDTQYF
TGTGCCAGCAGCCGTCAAGGACTAGTCCCGGGCCCTAGCACAGATACGCAGTATTTT
>NA|16|TRBV9|TRBJ1-2|few
CASSEVPGHLNYGYTF
TGTGCCAGCAGCGAGGTTCCGGGACATCTAAACTATGGCTACACCTTC
>NA|13|TRBV20-1|TRBJ1-1|NA
CSARGGREVEAFF
TGCAGTGCTAGGGGGGGCAGAGAAGTTGAAGCTTTCTTT
>NA|16|TRBV5-1|TRBJ2-1|few
CASSLEESHSYNEQFF
TGCGCCAGCAGCTTGGAAGAATCCCACTCCTACAATGAGCAGTTCTTC